These T cell receptor beta chains were read from a single sample in a study of blood T cell repertoires in COVID-19. Measured with immunoSEQ multiplex PCR; TCRdb has only the in-frame clones, and not every one. In the table there are about 400,000 clones, about nine tenths of which are singletons. Input material: peripheral blood. The receptors originated from a woman under 40 with active or convalescent COVID-19. Each CDR3 is given with its conserved first and last residue. A D gene is named only where the DNA matches it firmly. Some rows mark clone size as missing; the rest say once, few, many or name a class of expanded clone.

>TRBV14|-|TRBJ2-7|14|-
CASSQDGGPYEQYF
TGTGCCAGCAGCCAAGACGGGGGTCCGTACGAGCAGTACTTC
>TRBV18|few|TRBJ1-2|14|-
CASSPGLANYGYTF
TGTGCCAGCTCACCAGGGCTGGCTAACTATGGCTACACCTTC
>TRBV5-6|-|TRBJ1-4|14|-
CASSSYLPNEKLFF
TGTGCCAGCAGCTCGTATTTGCCTAATGAAAAATTGTTTTTT
>TRBV11-3|-|TRBJ2-7|13|-
CASSPRGSYEQYF
TGTGCCAGCAGCCCGAGGGGGAGCTACGAGCAGTACTTC
>TRBV4-1|-|TRBJ2-5|15|TRBD2
CASSQVRGDQETQYF
TGCGCCAGCAGCCAAGTGCGGGGGGACCAAGAGACCCAGTACTTC
>TRBV5-8|few|TRBJ1-2|15|TRBD1
CASSLLGTGNYGYTF
TGTGCCAGCAGCTTGTTAGGGACAGGGAACTATGGCTACACCTTC
>TRBV25-1|-|TRBJ1-1|14|-
CASTPAGTNTEAFF
TGTGCCAGCACCCCAGCGGGGACTAACACTGAAGCTTTCTTT
>TRBV7-2|-|TRBJ2-2|19|TRBD2
CASTFQGSGGPKNTGELFF
TGTGCCAGCACATTTCAGGGTAGCGGGGGCCCTAAAAACACCGGGGAGCTGTTTTTT
>TRBV7-9|-|TRBJ2-1|14|-
CASSLASLGNEQFF
TGTGCCAGCAGCTTAGCTTCCCTAGGCAATGAGCAGTTCTTC
>TRBV6-1|-|TRBJ1-2|15|TRBD1
CASSEAGQGSYGYTF
TGTGCCAGCAGTGAAGCCGGACAGGGGAGCTATGGCTACACCTTC
>TRBV2|-|TRBJ2-7|11|-
CASSDGYEQYF
TGTGCCAGCAGTGACGGTTACGAGCAGTACTTC
>TRBV5-6|-|TRBJ1-5|17|TRBD1
CASSVGQGARGNQPQHF
TGTGCCAGCAGCGTTGGACAGGGGGCGAGGGGCAATCAGCCCCAGCATTTT
>TRBV25-1|-|TRBJ2-3|14|TRBD1
CASSAGQVTDTQYF
TGTGCCAGCAGTGCGGGACAGGTGACAGATACGCAGTATTTT
>TRBV3-1/TRBV3-2|few|TRBJ2-5|15|TRBD1
CASSHGGTGRKTQYF
TGTGCCAGCAGCCATGGGGGGACAGGGAGGAAGACCCAGTACTTC
>TRBV12-3/TRBV12-4|-|TRBJ1-1|13|TRBD1
CASSLTGDTEAFF
TGTGCCAGCAGTCTGACAGGGGACACTGAAGCTTTCTTT
>TRBV13|-|TRBJ2-1|16|-
CASSFKSLASYNEQFF
TGTGCCAGCAGCTTTAAGTCACTAGCTTCCTACAATGAGCAGTTCTTC
>TRBV30|-|TRBJ2-1|15|-
CAWRGRSPPYNEQFF
TGTGCCTGGAGGGGCAGAAGTCCCCCCTACAATGAGCAGTTCTTC
>TRBV11-2|-|TRBJ1-4|15|-
CASSLIGAPNEKLFF
TGTGCCAGCAGCTTAATTGGGGCTCCTAATGAAAAACTGTTTTTT
>TRBV3-1/TRBV3-2|-|TRBJ2-2|13|TRBD1
CASSQSGTEALFF
TGTGCCAGCAGCCAATCCGGGACAGAGGCGCTGTTTTTT
>TRBV5-4|-|TRBJ1-6|13|-
CASSLDRQSPLHF
TGTGCCAGCAGCTTGGACCGTCAGTCACCCCTCCACTTT
>TRBV29-1|-|TRBJ1-4|13|TRBD1
CSVGTGTNEKLFF
TGCAGCGTTGGGACAGGGACTAATGAAAAACTGTTTTTT
>TRBV27|-|TRBJ2-7|14|-
CASSTNRERGEQYF
TGTGCCAGCAGTACGAACAGGGAAAGAGGAGAGCAGTACTTC
>TRBV7-2|-|TRBJ1-2|16|TRBD1
CASSLGPGDRGRGYTF
TGTGCCAGCAGCTTAGGTCCGGGGGACAGGGGTCGTGGCTACACCTTC
>TRBV2|-|TRBJ1-5|15|-
CASSEGQGGNQPQHF
TGTGCCAGCAGTGAAGGTCAGGGAGGAAATCAGCCCCAGCATTTT